A selection of T cell receptor beta chains follows, all from one sample in a study of memory CD8 T cells in hepatitis C reinfection. Only in-frame clones appear in the TCRdb table, and some are missing; sequencing was by immunoSEQ multiplex PCR. The data show about 46,000 clones, roughly 87% seen once. The material sequenced was naive CD8+ T cells sorted from blood. The origin of the receptors is a man aged 18 to 35 with hepatitis C virus infection. Each CDR3 is given with its conserved first and last residue. A D gene is named only where the DNA matches it firmly. Expanded clones are given a class, and other clones once, few, many or no size at all.

CDR3aa: CASSPITSSPEQYF
CDR3nt: TGTGCCAGCAGCCCAATAACTAGCTCGCCCGAGCAGTACTTC
abundance: -
v_gene: TRBV7-2
d_gene: -
j_gene: TRBJ2-7

CDR3aa: CASSLKSEGYEQYF
CDR3nt: TGTGCCAGCAGTTTAAAATCGGAGGGCTACGAGCAGTACTTC
abundance: -
v_gene: TRBV27
d_gene: -
j_gene: TRBJ2-7

CDR3aa: CASSILAEGTGELFF
CDR3nt: TGTGCCAGCAGTATACTAGCGGAGGGCACCGGGGAGCTGTTTTTT
abundance: once
v_gene: TRBV27
d_gene: TRBD2
j_gene: TRBJ2-2

CDR3aa: CASSEEQAHEQYF
CDR3nt: TGTGCCAGCAGTGAAGAACAGGCCCACGAGCAGTACTTC
abundance: -
v_gene: TRBV6-1
d_gene: -
j_gene: TRBJ2-7

CDR3aa: CASSRTEYNEQFF
CDR3nt: TGTGCCAGCAGCCGGACAGAATACAATGAGCAGTTCTTC
abundance: -
v_gene: TRBV6-5
d_gene: -
j_gene: TRBJ2-1

CDR3aa: CAIRRRSSYNEQFF
CDR3nt: TGTGCCATCAGGCGTAGAAGCTCCTACAATGAGCAGTTCTTC
abundance: -
v_gene: TRBV2
d_gene: -
j_gene: TRBJ2-1

CDR3aa: CASSDTDRGLSGELFF
CDR3nt: TGTGCCAGCAGTGATACGGACAGGGGGCTCAGCGGGGAGCTGTTTTTT
abundance: once
v_gene: TRBV2
d_gene: TRBD1
j_gene: TRBJ2-2

CDR3aa: CASSSTGVRNTIYF
CDR3nt: TGTGCCAGCAGCTCGACAGGGGTCCGAAACACCATATATTTT
abundance: once
v_gene: TRBV5-6
d_gene: TRBD1
j_gene: TRBJ1-3

CDR3aa: CASSLPQIYSGNTIYF
CDR3nt: TGTGCCAGCAGCCTCCCCCAGATTTACTCTGGAAACACCATATATTTT
abundance: -
v_gene: TRBV7-9
d_gene: -
j_gene: TRBJ1-3

CDR3aa: CASRPGTSGPWEQFF
CDR3nt: TGTGCCAGTAGACCCGGGACTAGCGGTCCGTGGGAGCAGTTCTTC
abundance: -
v_gene: TRBV19
d_gene: TRBD2
j_gene: TRBJ2-1

CDR3aa: CASSYSQGIAGELFF
CDR3nt: TGTGCCAGCAGTTACTCACAGGGGATAGCCGGGGAGCTGTTTTTT
abundance: -
v_gene: TRBV6-6
d_gene: TRBD1
j_gene: TRBJ2-2

CDR3aa: CASSYLPTGDGYTF
CDR3nt: TGTGCCAGCAGTTACCTTCCGACAGGAGATGGCTACACCTTC
abundance: -
v_gene: TRBV6-5
d_gene: -
j_gene: TRBJ1-2

CDR3aa: CSVEEGGTGELFF
CDR3nt: TGCAGCGTTGAAGAGGGGGGAACCGGGGAGCTGTTTTTT
abundance: once
v_gene: TRBV29-1
d_gene: -
j_gene: TRBJ2-2

CDR3aa: CASSLRGGVTDTQYF
CDR3nt: TGTGCCAGCAGCTTACGGGGCGGGGTCACAGATACGCAGTATTTT
abundance: -
v_gene: TRBV7-6
d_gene: -
j_gene: TRBJ2-3

CDR3aa: CASSLQPGDVGGELFF
CDR3nt: TGCGCCAGCAGCTTGCAGCCAGGGGATGTAGGCGGGGAGCTGTTTTTT
abundance: -
v_gene: TRBV5-1
d_gene: -
j_gene: TRBJ2-2

CDR3aa: CASSEAGGRGEQYF
CDR3nt: TGTGCCAGCAGTGAAGCGGGGGGGCGGGGCGAGCAGTACTTC
abundance: -
v_gene: TRBV6-1
d_gene: -
j_gene: TRBJ2-7

CDR3aa: CASRPTSGSYEQYF
CDR3nt: TGCGCCAGCAGACCGACAAGCGGCTCCTACGAGCAGTACTTC
abundance: -
v_gene: TRBV5-1
d_gene: -
j_gene: TRBJ2-7

CDR3aa: CASSFYTGGSYEQYF
CDR3nt: TGTGCCAGCAGCTTTTATACCGGAGGCTCCTACGAGCAGTACTTC
abundance: -
v_gene: TRBV11-2
d_gene: -
j_gene: TRBJ2-7

CDR3aa: CASSPRDRTDANYGYTF
CDR3nt: TGTGCCAGCAGCCCCAGGGACAGGACAGACGCTAACTATGGCTACACCTTC
abundance: -
v_gene: TRBV5-4
d_gene: TRBD1
j_gene: TRBJ1-2

CDR3aa: CASRPPTGTGNTIYF
CDR3nt: TGTGCCAGCAGACCACCGACAGGGACTGGAAACACCATATATTTT
abundance: -
v_gene: TRBV28
d_gene: TRBD1
j_gene: TRBJ1-3

CDR3aa: CASSPLAPNEQFF
CDR3nt: TGTGCCAGCAGCCCATTGGCACCCAATGAGCAGTTCTTC
abundance: once
v_gene: TRBV9
d_gene: -
j_gene: TRBJ2-1

CDR3aa: CASSLTGAQDTEAFF
CDR3nt: TGTGCCAGCAGCTTAACAGGGGCACAGGACACTGAAGCTTTCTTT
abundance: -
v_gene: TRBV11-3
d_gene: TRBD1
j_gene: TRBJ1-1

CDR3aa: CASSWTSGSGEQYF
CDR3nt: TGTGCCAGCAGCTGGACTAGCGGGAGTGGTGAGCAGTACTTC
abundance: -
v_gene: TRBV7-6
d_gene: TRBD2
j_gene: TRBJ2-7

CDR3aa: CASSAALAGGPGEQFF
CDR3nt: TGTGCCAGCAGCGCCGCCCTAGCGGGAGGGCCCGGTGAGCAGTTCTTC
abundance: -
v_gene: TRBV7-6
d_gene: TRBD2
j_gene: TRBJ2-1

CDR3aa: CASSLGGLNNYGYTF
CDR3nt: TGCGCCAGCAGCTTGGGAGGGCTCAATAACTATGGCTACACCTTC
abundance: -
v_gene: TRBV5-1
d_gene: -
j_gene: TRBJ1-2

CDR3aa: CASKEGADIGGANVLTF
CDR3nt: TGTGCCAGCAAGGAGGGGGCGGATATAGGTGGGGCCAACGTCCTGACTTTC
abundance: -
v_gene: TRBV27
d_gene: -
j_gene: TRBJ2-6

CDR3aa: CARVNWGEGTYEQYF
CDR3nt: TGTGCCAGAGTAAATTGGGGGGAGGGGACCTACGAGCAGTACTTC
abundance: once
v_gene: TRBV5-3
d_gene: TRBD2
j_gene: TRBJ2-7